This T cell receptor beta chain was captured by sequencing in a study of control samples from healthy donors and cancer patients. TCRdb's table, derived via immunoSEQ multiplex PCR, lists solely in-frame clones and lacks some. The profile covers approximately 30,000 clones, with around 94% appearing a single time and approximately 6.6% taken by the ten largest. The receptor was isolated from a man aged 60 to 69 in good health. Sequenced input: blood.

In DNA, the CDR3 is TGCGCCAGCAGTGCCCTATTTGAGCAGTTCTTC. Encoded protein: CASSALFEQFF. V gene TRBV10-2 combines with J gene TRBJ2-1; D is unclear. V lost 4 bases, J lost 9 bases, and 7 bases lay in between. CDR1 and CDR2 from the germline V gene are WSHSY and SAAADI. This CDR3 is 11 amino acids long.